The next 9 T cell receptor beta chains were all read from a single sample in a study of T cell responses to AZD1222 COVID-19 vaccine. TCRdb keeps only in-frame clones here, not all; method: immunoSEQ multiplex PCR. This sample carries around 180,000 clones, about 86% of them seen once, and the ten largest clones take 0.45% to 0.55%. The sample consisted of peripheral blood, taken on day 0 of AZD1222 vaccination. These TCRs come from an adult in good health.

J is TRBJ2-2 and V is TRBV18, with TRBD2 matching over 7 bases. The V gene end was trimmed by 1 base and the J gene end by 1 base; junction bases not matched to a gene: 12. The CDR3 has 19 amino acids. Looked up from germline, CDR1 is KGHSH and CDR2 is LQKENI. The CDR3 sequence: CASSPRSSGEIWNTGELFF. Written as DNA, the CDR3 is TGTGCCAGCTCACCACGGTCGAGCGGGGAGATATGGAACACCGGGGAGCTGTTTTTT.

This sequence joins TRBV11-3 and TRBJ2-2, with no clear D. Trimming pared 3 bases from V and 2 bases from J, leaving 4 bases between. Looked up from germline, CDR1 is SGHNT and CDR2 is YENEEA. The CDR3 totals 13 residues. The CDR3 region is CASSFSNTGELFF. CDR3 DNA: TGTGCCAGCAGCTTCAGTAACACCGGGGAGCTGTTTTTT.

This clone was detected once. The chain uses TRBV13 and TRBJ1-4; D gene unclear. V shed 4 bases and J shed 8 bases, with 14 bases lying between them. Germline lookup yields CDR1 PRHDT and CDR2 FYEKMQ (reference sequence). CDR3 length: 14 amino acids. As DNA, the CDR3 is TGTGCCAGCAGCTCCTCCATCAGTCAGGAAAAACTGTTTTTT. Its protein is CASSSSISQEKLFF.

The chain has TRBV11-3 and TRBJ1-1, with D possibly being TRBD1 (6 bases). There are 13 residues in the CDR3. Per the germline V gene, CDR1 is SGHNT and CDR2 is YENEEA. V lost 6 bases and J 1 base, leaving 9 bases between the germline ends. CDR3 DNA: TGTGCCAGCAGGTTGACAGGGAACACTGAAGCTTTCTTT. Translating it yields CASRLTGNTEAFF.

In DNA, the CDR3 is TGCGCCAGCAGTGGCGGCTCCTACAATGAGCAGTTCTTC. Amino acid sequence: CASSGGSYNEQFF. This chain joins TRBV10-2 and TRBJ2-1; D unresolved. Germline CDR1 reads WSHSY; CDR2 reads SAAADI. The V end lost 4 bases, the J end lost 0 bases, and 4 bases lay between the germline ends. The CDR3 consists of 13 residues.

The V gene is TRBV3-1 (or the pseudogene TRBV3-2), the J gene TRBJ2-3; D gene unclear. CDR3 length: 11 residues. Between the trimmed V and J ends, which lost 1 base and 8 bases, there was a span of 4 bases. Germline values: CDR1 LGHDT, CDR2 YNNKEL (reference sequence). This CDR3 is CASSQGGTQYF. CDR3 sequence (DNA): TGTGCCAGCAGCCAAGGTGGTACGCAGTATTTT.

The chain links TRBV15 to TRBJ1-2; a weak D match, TRBD1 (5 bases). This CDR3 contains 17 residues. Trimming shortened V by 0 bases and J by 5 bases, and 19 bases separated the two germline ends. Per the germline V gene, CDR1 is LNHNV and CDR2 is YYDKDF (reference sequence). This CDR3 reads CATSRDWEGRNIYGYTF. The CDR3 DNA reads as TGTGCCACCAGCAGAGATTGGGAGGGACGGAATATTTATGGCTACACCTTC.

The CDR3 region has the DNA TGTGCCAGCAGCTTTGATGGCGCGGGTATTGAGTTCTTC. Translating gives CASSFDGAGIEFF. V and J are TRBV5-5 and TRBJ2-1; maybe TRBD2 (5 bases). CDR3 size: 13 residues. CDR1 and CDR2 from the germline V gene are SGHKS and YYEKEE (reference sequence). The germline V and J ends were trimmed by 2 bases and 14 bases, with 17 bases remaining between them.

This clone was detected once. The V call is TRBV27, the J call TRBJ1-5; 8 bases match TRBD1. V gave up 6 bases and J gave up 3 bases; unmatched junction bases: 7. Germline CDR1 is MNHEY and CDR2 is SMNVEV (reference sequence). This CDR3 spans 15 amino acids. The CDR3 DNA reads TGTGCCAGCAGACTTAACAGGGGGGTCAATCAGCCCCAGCATTTT. Encoded protein: CASRLNRGVNQPQHF.